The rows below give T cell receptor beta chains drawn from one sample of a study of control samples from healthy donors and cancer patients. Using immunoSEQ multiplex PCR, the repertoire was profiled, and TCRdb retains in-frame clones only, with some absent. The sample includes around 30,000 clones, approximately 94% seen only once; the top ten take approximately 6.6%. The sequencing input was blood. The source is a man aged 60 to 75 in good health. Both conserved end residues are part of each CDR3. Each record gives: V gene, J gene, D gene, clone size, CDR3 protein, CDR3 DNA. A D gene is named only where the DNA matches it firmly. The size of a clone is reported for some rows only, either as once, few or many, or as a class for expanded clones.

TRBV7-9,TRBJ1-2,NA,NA,CASSLTGLNYGYTF,TGTGCCAGCAGCTTAACCGGGCTAAATTATGGCTACACCTTC
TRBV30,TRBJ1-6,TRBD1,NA,CAWSATGTGNNSPLHF,TGTGCCTGGAGTGCCACCGGGACAGGGAATAATTCACCCCTCCACTTT
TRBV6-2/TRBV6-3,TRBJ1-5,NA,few,CASSSRGYQPQHF,TGTGCCAGCAGTTCGCGGGGTTATCAGCCCCAGCATTTT
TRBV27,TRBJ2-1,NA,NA,CASSLWGGAVHNEQFF,TGTGCCAGCAGTTTATGGGGGGGGGCGGTCCACAATGAGCAGTTCTTC
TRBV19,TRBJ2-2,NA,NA,CASTRTANTGELFF,TGTGCCAGTACCCGGACAGCGAACACCGGGGAGCTGTTTTTT
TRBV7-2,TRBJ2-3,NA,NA,CASSLTRVSTDTQYF,TGTGCCAGCAGCTTAACCAGGGTGAGCACAGATACGCAGTATTTT
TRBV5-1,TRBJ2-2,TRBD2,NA,CASSLGTSGRELFF,TGCGCCAGCAGCTTGGGGACTAGCGGGCGGGAGCTGTTTTTT
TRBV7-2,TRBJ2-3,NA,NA,CASSLQGTGTDTQYF,TGTGCCAGCAGCTTACAAGGGACGGGCACAGATACGCAGTATTTT
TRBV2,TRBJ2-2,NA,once,CASSEEYFGTGELFF,TGTGCCAGCAGTGAAGAATACTTTGGCACCGGGGAGCTGTTTTTT
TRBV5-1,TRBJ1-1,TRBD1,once,CASSLELGRGDTEAFF,TGCGCCAGCAGCTTGGAACTCGGCAGGGGGGATACTGAAGCTTTCTTT
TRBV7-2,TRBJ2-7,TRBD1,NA,CASSFNRGAYEQYF,TGTGCCAGCAGTTTTAACAGGGGCGCCTACGAGCAGTACTTC
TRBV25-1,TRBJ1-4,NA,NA,CASSDPNRIANEKLFF,TGTGCCAGCAGTGATCCGAACAGGATTGCTAATGAAAAACTGTTTTTT
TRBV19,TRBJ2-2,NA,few,CASSISVPRELFF,TGTGCCAGTAGTATTTCGGTCCCCAGGGAGCTGTTTTTT
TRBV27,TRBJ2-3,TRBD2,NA,CASSPRTSGGAQYF,TGTGCCAGCAGTCCTCGGACTAGCGGGGGGGCGCAGTATTTT
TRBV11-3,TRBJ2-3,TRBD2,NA,CASSRGTSGGSTDTQYF,TGTGCCAGCAGCCGGGGGACTAGCGGGGGGAGCACAGATACGCAGTATTTT
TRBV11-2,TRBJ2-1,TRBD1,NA,CASSLSSGGYNEQFF,TGTGCCAGCAGCTTAAGTTCAGGGGGCTACAATGAGCAGTTCTTC
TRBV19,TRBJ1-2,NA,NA,CASSILSGGLDYGYTF,TGTGCCAGTAGTATCCTGTCGGGGGGCTTGGACTATGGCTACACCTTC
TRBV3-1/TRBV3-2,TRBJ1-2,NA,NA,CASSQVGYTF,TGTGCCAGCAGCCAAGTGGGCTACACCTTC
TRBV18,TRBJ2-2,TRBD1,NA,CASSLGQEAGELFF,TGTGCCAGCTCACTGGGACAGGAGGCCGGGGAGCTGTTTTTT
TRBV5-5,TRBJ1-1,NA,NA,CASSLVTGAGEAFF,TGTGCCAGCAGCTTGGTAACGGGGGCCGGTGAAGCTTTCTTT
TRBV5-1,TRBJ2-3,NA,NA,CASSLASSDTQYF,TGCGCCAGCAGCTTGGCCAGTTCAGATACGCAGTATTTT
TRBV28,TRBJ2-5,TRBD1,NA,CASSSPGQGGQETQYF,TGTGCCAGCAGCTCCCCGGGACAGGGGGGACAAGAGACCCAGTACTTC
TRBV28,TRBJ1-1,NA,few,CASSPPGVMVTEAFF,TGTGCCAGCAGTCCCCCAGGGGTCATGGTAACTGAAGCTTTCTTT
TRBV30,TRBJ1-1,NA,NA,CAWKKYMNTEAFF,TGTGCCTGGAAAAAATACATGAACACTGAAGCTTTCTTT
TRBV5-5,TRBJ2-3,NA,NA,CASSFTNPTADTQYF,TGTGCCAGCAGCTTCACAAACCCAACGGCAGATACGCAGTATTTT
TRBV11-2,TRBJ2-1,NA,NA,CASSLTQVNEQFF,TGTGCCAGCAGCTTAACACAGGTCAATGAGCAGTTCTTC
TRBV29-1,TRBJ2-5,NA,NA,CSVDGISQETQYF,TGCAGCGTTGACGGGATTAGCCAAGAGACCCAGTACTTC
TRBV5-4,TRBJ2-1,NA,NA,CASSVDSSSYNEQFF,TGTGCCAGCAGCGTGGACAGTAGCTCCTACAATGAGCAGTTCTTC